Each of the 15 T cell receptor beta chains below was sequenced from the same sample in a study of blood T cell repertoires in COVID-19. Data came from immunoSEQ multiplex PCR; TCRdb stores just in-frame clones and leaves some out. Of about 140,000 clones listed, over 75% are singletons. Sequencing used peripheral blood. These receptors were taken from a human donor in a cohort sampled during active COVID-19.

The chain carries TRBV11-1 and TRBJ2-1, with TRBD1 as a possible D gene (7 bases). V gave up 4 bases and J gave up 4 bases, with 17 bases separating them. Germline loops: CDR1 SGHAT, CDR2 FQDESV (reference sequence). The CDR3 length is 16 residues. CDR3 sequence reads: CASSSQAGQLYNEQFF. The CDR3 DNA is TGTGCCAGCAGCTCCCAGGCGGGACAGTTATACAATGAGCAGTTCTTC.

The V gene is TRBV7-8, the J gene TRBJ2-1; D might be TRBD2 (6 bases). The CDR3 covers 13 residues. V was pared by 7 bases and J by 7 bases, with 14 bases between. Germline assignment: CDR1 SGHVS and CDR2 FQNEAQ. CDR3 sequence: CASISTRRNEQFF. In DNA form, the CDR3 reads TGTGCCAGCATCTCGACTAGACGGAATGAGCAGTTCTTC.

The chain joins TRBV19 to TRBJ2-1, with 11 nucleotides matching TRBD2. Unmatched junction bases numbered 4, after V lost 4 bases and J lost 5 bases. CDR3 length: 15 residues. From germline, CDR1 is LNHDA and CDR2 SQIVND (reference sequence). The CDR3 bases are TGTGCCAGTAGTAGGGTTAGCGGGGGGGACAATGAGCAGTTCTTC. It is translated as CASSRVSGGDNEQFF. Full variable domain (rest looked up from reference TRBV19 and TRBJ2-1): DGGITQSPKYLFRKEGQNVTLSCEQNLNHDAMYWYRQDPGQGLRLIYYSQIVNDFQKGDIAEGYSVSREKKESFPLTVTSAQKNPTAFYLCASSRVSGGDNEQFFGPGTRLTVL.

The chain couples TRBV28 to TRBJ1-2; perhaps TRBD1 as D (5 bases). The V end lost 5 bases, the J end lost 5 bases, and 12 bases lay between the germline ends. Per the germline V gene, CDR1 is MDHEN and CDR2 is SYDVKM. CDR3 length: 13 amino acids. The CDR3 loop is CASSTGLRYGYTF. The CDR3 DNA reads TGTGCCAGCAGTACGGGACTCCGGTATGGCTACACCTTC.

With regard to this clone: Other DNA sequences in this specimen translate into the identical CDR3. V and J are TRBV27 and TRBJ2-7, with 10 bases fitting TRBD1. Germline CDR1 is MNHEY and CDR2 is SMNVEV (reference sequence). J gave up 1 base and V 4 bases, and 1 base lay outside the gene matches. The CDR3 runs to 14 residues. CDR3 in amino acids: CASSSDRGSYEQYF. In DNA form, the CDR3 reads TGTGCCAGCAGTTCGGACAGGGGGTCCTACGAGCAGTACTTC.

This clone showed up just once. CDR3: CASSLLAPPGNEKLFF. CDR3 DNA: TGTGCCAGCAGTTTATTGGCCCCCCCAGGGAATGAAAAACTGTTTTTT. The genes are TRBV28 and TRBJ1-4, with a possible D match to TRBD1 (5 bases). Trimming left V 1 base short and J 5 bases short, with 14 bases between. CDR3 size: 16 residues. CDR1 is MDHEN and CDR2 is SYDVKM in the germline V gene.

The chain couples TRBV5-5 to TRBJ2-7; 9 positions match TRBD1. There are 15 residues in the CDR3. Germline assignment: CDR1 SGHKS and CDR2 YYEKEE (reference sequence). J lost 3 bases, V lost 0 bases, and 4 bases had no gene match. CDR3 sequence reads: CASSLGQGGIYEQYF. CDR3 nucleotide sequence: TGTGCCAGCAGCTTGGGACAGGGGGGAATCTACGAGCAGTACTTC.

The chain employs TRBV6-5 and TRBJ1-5, with D unclear. The germline gives CDR1 MNHEY, CDR2 SVGAGI. CDR3 length equals 15 residues. V was pared by 0 bases and J by 1 base, with 7 bases between. The CDR3 DNA sequence: TGTGCCAGCAGTTACTCCTCCAGAAGCAATCAGCCCCAGCATTTT. This encodes CASSYSSRSNQPQHF.

The V and J genes are TRBV5-5 and TRBJ1-5; no firm D call. The CDR3 runs to 15 residues. The V gene lost 2 bases and the J gene lost 0 bases, with 9 bases spanning the gap. The V gene's germline CDR1 is SGHKS and CDR2 YYEKEE (reference sequence). The CDR3 bases are TGTGCCAGCAGCTTAAACATCAATAGCAATCAGCCCCAGCATTTT. Translating it yields CASSLNINSNQPQHF. Supplemented by reference TRBV5-5 and TRBJ1-5, the full variable domain reads DAGVTQSPTHLIKTRGQQVTLRCSPISGHKSVSWYQQVLGQGPQFIFQYYEKEERGRGNFPDRFSARQFPNYSSELNVNALLLGDSALYLCASSLNINSNQPQHFGDGTRLSIL.

The chain combines TRBV7-8 with TRBJ1-2; TRBD1 might be the D (5 bases). The V end was cut by 5 bases, the J end by 1 base, with 20 bases between. The CDR3 sequence is 17 residues long. The V gene's germline CDR1 is SGHVS and CDR2 FQNEAQ. The DNA of the CDR3 is TGTGCCAGCAGCCGATCTAGTTTGCCCAGGGTTAACTATGGCTACACCTTC. It codes for CASSRSSLPRVNYGYTF.

This clone was seen more than once but under ten times. The genes are TRBV10-3 and TRBJ2-1; the match to TRBD2 covers 9 bases. The germline V gene encodes CDR1 ENHRY and CDR2 SYGVKD. V shed 1 base and J 5 bases; nucleotides not matched to a gene: 3. The CDR3 is 15 amino acids. The CDR3 nucleotides read TGTGCCATCAGTGAGTTTCTAGCGGGAAACAATGAGCAGTTCTTC. Its protein is CAISEFLAGNNEQFF.

The chain uses TRBV11-2 and TRBJ1-2; the D is unclear. V lost 5 bases to trimming and J lost 2 bases, with 15 bases between them. The CDR3 has 15 amino acids. From germline, CDR1 is SGHAT and CDR2 FQNNGV. DNA of the CDR3: TGTGCCAGCAGCCCATCCCACAGAGACAACTATGGCTACACCTTC. Translation gives CASSPSHRDNYGYTF.

The V gene is TRBV4-3, the J gene TRBJ2-2, with a weak D call TRBD2 (6 bases). The V and J ends lost 2 bases and 3 bases respectively, with 19 bases between them. The CDR3 consists of 18 residues. Per germline, CDR1 LGHNA and CDR2 YSLEER. CDR3: CASSQPKAGRGYTGELFF. The CDR3 bases are TGCGCCAGCAGCCAACCGAAGGCGGGACGGGGATACACCGGGGAGCTGTTTTTT.

V and J are TRBV7-2 and TRBJ1-6; D might be TRBD1 (6 bases). This CDR3 has 16 residues. The germline CDR1 and CDR2 sequences are SGHTA and FQGNSA. Between the trimmed V and J ends, which lost 1 base and 9 bases, there was a span of 16 bases. The CDR3, as DNA: TGTGCCAGCAGCTTAGAATCGACAGGACTGCTTTCACCCCTCCACTTT. This codes for CASSLESTGLLSPLHF.

The chain carries TRBV7-3 and TRBJ2-1, with D possibly matching TRBD2 (5 bases). The CDR3 extends over 13 amino acids. Trimming took 6 bases from V and 7 from J, leaving 13 bases between them. Germline-derived CDR1 and CDR2 are SGHTA and FQGTGA. Here the CDR3 DNA reads TGTGCCAGCAGTTTCGGTCCGGGGAATGAGCAGTTCTTC. It translates to CASSFGPGNEQFF. Supplemented by reference TRBV7-3 and TRBJ2-1, the full variable domain reads GAGVSQTPSNKVTEKGKYVELRCDPISGHTALYWYRQSLGQGPEFLIYFQGTGAADDSGLPNDRFFAVRPEGSVSTLKIQRTERGDSAVYLCASSFGPGNEQFFGPGTRLTVL.